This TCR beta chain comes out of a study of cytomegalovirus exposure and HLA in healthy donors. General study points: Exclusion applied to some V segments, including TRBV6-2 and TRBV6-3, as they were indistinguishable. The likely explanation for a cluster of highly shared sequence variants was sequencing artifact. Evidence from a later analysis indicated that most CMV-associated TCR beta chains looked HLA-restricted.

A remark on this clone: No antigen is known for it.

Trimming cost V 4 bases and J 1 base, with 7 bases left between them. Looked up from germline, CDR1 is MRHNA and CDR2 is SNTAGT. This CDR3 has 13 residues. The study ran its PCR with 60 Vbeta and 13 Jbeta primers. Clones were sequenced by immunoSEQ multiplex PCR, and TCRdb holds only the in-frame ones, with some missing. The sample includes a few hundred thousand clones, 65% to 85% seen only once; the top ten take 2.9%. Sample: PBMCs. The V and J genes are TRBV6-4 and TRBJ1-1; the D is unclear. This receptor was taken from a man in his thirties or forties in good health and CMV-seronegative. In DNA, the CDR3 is TGTGCCAGCAGTGCTGCGCAGAACACTGAAGCTTTCTTT. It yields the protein CASSAAQNTEAFF.